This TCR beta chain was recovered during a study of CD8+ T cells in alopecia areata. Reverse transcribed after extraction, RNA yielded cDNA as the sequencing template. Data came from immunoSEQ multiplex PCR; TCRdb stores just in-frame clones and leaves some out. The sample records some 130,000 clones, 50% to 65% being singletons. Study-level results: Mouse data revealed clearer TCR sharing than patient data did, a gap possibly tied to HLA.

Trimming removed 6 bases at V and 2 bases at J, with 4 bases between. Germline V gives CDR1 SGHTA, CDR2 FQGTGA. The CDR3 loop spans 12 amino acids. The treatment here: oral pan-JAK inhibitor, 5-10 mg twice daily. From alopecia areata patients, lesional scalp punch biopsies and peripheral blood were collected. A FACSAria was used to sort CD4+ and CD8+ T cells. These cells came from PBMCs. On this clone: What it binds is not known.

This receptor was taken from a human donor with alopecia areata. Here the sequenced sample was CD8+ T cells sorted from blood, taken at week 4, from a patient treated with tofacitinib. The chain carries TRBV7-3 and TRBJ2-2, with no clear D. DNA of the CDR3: TGTGCCAGCAGACCCAACACCGGGGAGCTGTTTTTT. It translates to CASRPNTGELFF.